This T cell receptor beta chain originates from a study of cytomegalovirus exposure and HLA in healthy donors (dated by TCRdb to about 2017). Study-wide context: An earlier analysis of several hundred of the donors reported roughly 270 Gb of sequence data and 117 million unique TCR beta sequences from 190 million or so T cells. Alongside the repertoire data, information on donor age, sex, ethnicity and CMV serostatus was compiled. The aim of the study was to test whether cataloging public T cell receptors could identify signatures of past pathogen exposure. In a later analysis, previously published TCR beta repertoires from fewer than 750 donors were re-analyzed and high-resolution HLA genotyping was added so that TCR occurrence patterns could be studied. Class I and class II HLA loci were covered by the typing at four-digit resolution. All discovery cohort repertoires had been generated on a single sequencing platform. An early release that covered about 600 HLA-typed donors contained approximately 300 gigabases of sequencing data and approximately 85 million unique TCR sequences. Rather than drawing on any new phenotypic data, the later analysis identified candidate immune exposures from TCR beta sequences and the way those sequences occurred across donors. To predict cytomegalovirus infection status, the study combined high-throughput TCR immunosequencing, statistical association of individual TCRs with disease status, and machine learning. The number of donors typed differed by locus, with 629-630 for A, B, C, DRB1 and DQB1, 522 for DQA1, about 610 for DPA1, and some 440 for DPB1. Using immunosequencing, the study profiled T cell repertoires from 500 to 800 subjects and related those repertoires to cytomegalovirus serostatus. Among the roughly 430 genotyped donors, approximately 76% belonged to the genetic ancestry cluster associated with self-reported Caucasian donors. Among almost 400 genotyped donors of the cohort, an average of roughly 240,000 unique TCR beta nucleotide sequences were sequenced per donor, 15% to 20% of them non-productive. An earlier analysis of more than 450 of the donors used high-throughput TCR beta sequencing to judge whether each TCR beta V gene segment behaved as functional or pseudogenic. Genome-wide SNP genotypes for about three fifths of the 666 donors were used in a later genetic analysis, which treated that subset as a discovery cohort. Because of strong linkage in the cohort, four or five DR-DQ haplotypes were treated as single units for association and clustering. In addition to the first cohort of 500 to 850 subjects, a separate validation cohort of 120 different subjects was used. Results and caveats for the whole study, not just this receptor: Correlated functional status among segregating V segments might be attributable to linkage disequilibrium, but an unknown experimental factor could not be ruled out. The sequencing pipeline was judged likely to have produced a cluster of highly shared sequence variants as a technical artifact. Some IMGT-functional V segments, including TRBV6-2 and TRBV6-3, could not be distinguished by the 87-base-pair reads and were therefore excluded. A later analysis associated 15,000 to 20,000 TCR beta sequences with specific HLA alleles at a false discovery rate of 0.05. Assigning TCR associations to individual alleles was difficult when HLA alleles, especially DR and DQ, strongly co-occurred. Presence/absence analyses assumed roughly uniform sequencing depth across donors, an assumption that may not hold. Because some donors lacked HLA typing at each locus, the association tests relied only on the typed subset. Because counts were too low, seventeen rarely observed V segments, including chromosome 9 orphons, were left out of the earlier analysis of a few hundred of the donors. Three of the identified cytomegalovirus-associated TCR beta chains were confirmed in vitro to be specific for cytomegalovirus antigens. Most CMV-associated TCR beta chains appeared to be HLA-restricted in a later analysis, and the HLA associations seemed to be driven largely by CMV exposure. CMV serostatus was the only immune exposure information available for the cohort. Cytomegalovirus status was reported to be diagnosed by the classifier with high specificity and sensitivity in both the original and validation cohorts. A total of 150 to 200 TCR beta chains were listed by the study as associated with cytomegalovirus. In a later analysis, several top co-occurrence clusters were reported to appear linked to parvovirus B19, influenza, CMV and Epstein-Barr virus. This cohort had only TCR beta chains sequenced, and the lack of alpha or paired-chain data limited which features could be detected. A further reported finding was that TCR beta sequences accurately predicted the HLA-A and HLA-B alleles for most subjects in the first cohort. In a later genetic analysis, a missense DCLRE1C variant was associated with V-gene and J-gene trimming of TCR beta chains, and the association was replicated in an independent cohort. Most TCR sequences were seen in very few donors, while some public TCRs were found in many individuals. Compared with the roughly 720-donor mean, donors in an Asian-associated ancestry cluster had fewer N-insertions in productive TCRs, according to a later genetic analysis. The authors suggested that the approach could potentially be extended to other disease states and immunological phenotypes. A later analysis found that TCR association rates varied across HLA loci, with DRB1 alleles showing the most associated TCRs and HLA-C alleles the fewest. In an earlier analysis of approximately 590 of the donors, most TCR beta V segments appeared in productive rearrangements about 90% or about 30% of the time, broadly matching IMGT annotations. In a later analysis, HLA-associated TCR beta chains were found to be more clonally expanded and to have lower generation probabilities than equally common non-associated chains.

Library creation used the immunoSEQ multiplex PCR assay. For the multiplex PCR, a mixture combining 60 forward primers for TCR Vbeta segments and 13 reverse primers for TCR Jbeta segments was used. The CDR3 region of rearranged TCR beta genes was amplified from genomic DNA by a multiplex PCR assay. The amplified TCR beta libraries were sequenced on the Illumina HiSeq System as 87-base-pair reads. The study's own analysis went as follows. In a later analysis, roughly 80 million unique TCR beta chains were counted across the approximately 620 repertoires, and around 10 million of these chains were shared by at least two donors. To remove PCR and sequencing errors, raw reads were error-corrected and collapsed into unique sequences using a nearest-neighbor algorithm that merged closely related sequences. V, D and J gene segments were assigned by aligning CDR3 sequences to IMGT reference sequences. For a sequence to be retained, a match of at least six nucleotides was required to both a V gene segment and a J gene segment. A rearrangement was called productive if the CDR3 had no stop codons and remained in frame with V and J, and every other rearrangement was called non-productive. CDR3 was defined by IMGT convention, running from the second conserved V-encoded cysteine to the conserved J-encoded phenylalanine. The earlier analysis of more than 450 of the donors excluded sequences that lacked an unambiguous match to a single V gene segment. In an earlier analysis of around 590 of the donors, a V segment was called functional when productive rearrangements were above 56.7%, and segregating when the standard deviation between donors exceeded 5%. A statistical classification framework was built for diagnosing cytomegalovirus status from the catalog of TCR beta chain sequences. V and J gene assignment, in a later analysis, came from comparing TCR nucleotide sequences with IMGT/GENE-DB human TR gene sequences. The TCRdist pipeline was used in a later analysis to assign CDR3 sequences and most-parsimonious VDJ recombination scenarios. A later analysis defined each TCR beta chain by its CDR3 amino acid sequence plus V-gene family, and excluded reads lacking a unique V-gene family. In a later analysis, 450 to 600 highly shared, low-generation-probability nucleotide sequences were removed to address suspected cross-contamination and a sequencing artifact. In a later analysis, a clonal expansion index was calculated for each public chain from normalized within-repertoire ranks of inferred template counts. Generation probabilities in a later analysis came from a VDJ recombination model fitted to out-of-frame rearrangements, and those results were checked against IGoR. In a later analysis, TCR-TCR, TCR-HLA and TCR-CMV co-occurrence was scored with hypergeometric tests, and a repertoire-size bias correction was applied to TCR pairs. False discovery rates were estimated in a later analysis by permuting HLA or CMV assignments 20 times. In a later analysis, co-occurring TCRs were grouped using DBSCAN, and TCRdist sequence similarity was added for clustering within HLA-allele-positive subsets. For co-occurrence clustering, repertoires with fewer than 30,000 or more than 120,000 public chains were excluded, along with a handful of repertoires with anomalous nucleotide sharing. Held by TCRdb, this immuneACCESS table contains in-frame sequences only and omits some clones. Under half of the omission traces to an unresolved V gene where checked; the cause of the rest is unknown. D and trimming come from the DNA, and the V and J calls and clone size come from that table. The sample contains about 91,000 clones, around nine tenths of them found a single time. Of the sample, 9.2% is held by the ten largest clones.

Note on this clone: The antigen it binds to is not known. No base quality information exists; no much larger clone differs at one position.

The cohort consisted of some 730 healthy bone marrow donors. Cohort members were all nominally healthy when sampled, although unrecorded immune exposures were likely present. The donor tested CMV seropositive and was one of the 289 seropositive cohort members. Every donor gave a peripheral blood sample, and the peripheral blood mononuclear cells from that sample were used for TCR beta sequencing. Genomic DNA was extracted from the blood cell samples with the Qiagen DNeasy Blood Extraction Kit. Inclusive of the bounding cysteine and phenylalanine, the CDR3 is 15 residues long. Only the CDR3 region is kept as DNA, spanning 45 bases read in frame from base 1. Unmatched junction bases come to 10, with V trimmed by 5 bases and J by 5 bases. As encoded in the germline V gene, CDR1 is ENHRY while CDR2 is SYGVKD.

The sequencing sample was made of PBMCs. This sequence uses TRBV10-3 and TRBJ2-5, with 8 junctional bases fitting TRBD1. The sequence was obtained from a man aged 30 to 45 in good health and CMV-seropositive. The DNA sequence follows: TGTGCCATCAGTTACTCCGCGGACAGGGACGAGACCCAGTACTTC. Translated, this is CAISYSADRDETQYF.